The clone carrying this TCR beta chain has just a few counts. V was pared by 1 base and J by 8 bases, with 8 bases between. Germline V gene lookup returns CDR1 SGHTA and CDR2 FQGNSA. CDR3 size: 12 residues. This sample is part of a study of T-cell memory formation after mild COVID-19. From the 5' RACE reads, TCRdb called clonotypes with MiXCR, one entry per CDR3 protein. The repertoire holds 300,000 to 400,000 distinct CDR3 sequences, with about 21% as singletons. The rearrangement uses TRBV7-2 and TRBJ1-2; D possibly corresponds to TRBD1 (5 bases). This sequence was found in an adult woman who had mild COVID-19 (a few samples of this study predate the infection). Cell type and time point are not known. The source material was PBMCs or a T cell subset sorted from them (not recorded which). In DNA form, the CDR3 reads TGTGCCAGCAGCTTAGGGGGCGTCGGCTACACCTTC. It specifies CASSLGGVGYTF.